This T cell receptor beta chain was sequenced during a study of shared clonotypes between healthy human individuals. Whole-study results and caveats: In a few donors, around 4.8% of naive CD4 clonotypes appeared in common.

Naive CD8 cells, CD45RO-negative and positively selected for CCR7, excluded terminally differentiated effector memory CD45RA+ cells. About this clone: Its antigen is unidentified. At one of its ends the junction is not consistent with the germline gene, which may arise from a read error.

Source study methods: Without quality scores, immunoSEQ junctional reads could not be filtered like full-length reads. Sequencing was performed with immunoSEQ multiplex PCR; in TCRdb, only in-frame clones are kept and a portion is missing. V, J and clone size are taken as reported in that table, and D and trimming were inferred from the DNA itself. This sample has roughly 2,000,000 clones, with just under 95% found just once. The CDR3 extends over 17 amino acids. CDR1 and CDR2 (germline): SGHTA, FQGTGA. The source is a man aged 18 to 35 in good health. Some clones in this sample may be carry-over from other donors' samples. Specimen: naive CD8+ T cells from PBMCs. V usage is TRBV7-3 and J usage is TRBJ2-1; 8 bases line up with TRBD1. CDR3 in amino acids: CASSVTPRTGFPNEQFF. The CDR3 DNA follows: TGTGCCAGCAGCGTAACTCCCCGGACAGGGTTTCCCAATGAGCAGTTCTTC.